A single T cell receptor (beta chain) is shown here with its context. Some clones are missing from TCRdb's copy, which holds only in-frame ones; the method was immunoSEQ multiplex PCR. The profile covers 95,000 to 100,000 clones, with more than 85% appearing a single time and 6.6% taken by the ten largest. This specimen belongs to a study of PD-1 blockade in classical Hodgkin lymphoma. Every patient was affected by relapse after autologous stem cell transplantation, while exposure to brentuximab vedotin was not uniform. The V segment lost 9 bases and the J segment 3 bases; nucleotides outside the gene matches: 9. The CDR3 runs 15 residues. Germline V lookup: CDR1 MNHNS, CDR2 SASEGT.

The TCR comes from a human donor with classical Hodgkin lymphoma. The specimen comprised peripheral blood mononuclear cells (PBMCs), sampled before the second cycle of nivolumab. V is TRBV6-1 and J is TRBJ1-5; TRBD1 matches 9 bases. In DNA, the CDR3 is TGTGCCAGTTTCCAGGACAGGGGTATCAATCAGCCCCAGCATTTT. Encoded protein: CASFQDRGINQPQHF.